Each of the 18 T cell receptor beta chains below was sequenced from the same sample in a study of patients and donors after allogeneic stem cell transplantation. TCRdb passed the RT-PCR reads through MiXCR, listing each CDR3 protein once. This table holds roughly 880,000 distinct CDR3 sequences, about 20% found once. Sample: blood, either unsorted or a sorted T cell fraction (not recorded which). These receptors were collected from a human donor who was either an allogeneic HSCT recipient or a stem cell or donor lymphocyte infusion donor (not recorded which). It is not recorded whose cells these are; they may come from a transplant donor.

The table lists this clonotype with a few counts. The chain combines TRBV27 with TRBJ1-4, with TRBD1 matching over 7 bases. The CDR3 loop spans 15 amino acids. After removal of 6 bases from V and 6 bases from J, the junction contained 10 bases not matched to a gene. Germline V lookup: CDR1 MNHEY, CDR2 SMNVEV (reference sequence). This CDR3 is CASRTRTGLDEKLFF. In DNA form, the CDR3 reads TGTGCCAGCAGGACCAGGACAGGTTTGGATGAAAAACTGTTTTTT.

This chain links TRBV20-1 with TRBJ1-1; the D gene is possibly TRBD1 (6 bases). The CDR3 totals 14 residues. Germline V gene lookup returns CDR1 DFQATT and CDR2 SNEGSKA (reference sequence). Trimming pared 1 base from V and 1 base from J, leaving 10 bases between. CDR3 amino acids: CSARVSGANTEAFF. DNA of the CDR3: TGCAGTGCTAGAGTCTCAGGGGCGAACACTGAAGCTTTCTTT.

A remark on this clonotype: Given a much more abundant clone one base away, this may be a read error. The chain employs TRBV12-3 or TRBV12-4 and TRBJ2-7; TRBD1 matches at 7 bases. This CDR3 is built from 14 residues. The CDR3 DNA follows: TGTGCCGGCAGTTCCCGGGACAGAACCTACGAGCAGTACTTC. Amino acids: CAGSSRDRTYEQYF.

This chain links TRBV14 with TRBJ2-7; TRBD1 matches 9 bases. J was trimmed by 2 bases and V by 1 base; bases with no gene match: 3. Germline V lookup: CDR1 SGHDN, CDR2 FVKESK. This CDR3 has 15 residues. In nucleotides, the CDR3 is TGTGCCAGCAGCCAAGTGCGGACAGGGGCCTACGAGCAGTACTTC. Amino acid sequence: CASSQVRTGAYEQYF.

The chain has TRBV20-1 and TRBJ1-3; D remains unclear. The V gene's germline CDR1 is DFQATT and CDR2 SNEGSKA (reference sequence). Trimming pared 1 base from V and 2 bases from J, leaving 12 bases between. The CDR3 extends over 15 amino acids. The CDR3 region is CSARGKGGPGNTIYF. CDR3 nucleotides: TGCAGTGCTAGAGGCAAGGGTGGACCTGGAAACACCATATATTTT.

This clonotype has just a few counts. This chain links TRBV20-1 with TRBJ2-1, with TRBD2 matching 12 bases. Germline V gives CDR1 DFQATT, CDR2 SNEGSKA (reference sequence). This CDR3 comprises 14 residues. V lost 4 bases, J lost 6 bases, and 4 bases stayed unmatched. The CDR3 DNA is TGCAGTGCTATGTCGGGACTAGCGGGCAATGAGCAGTTCTTC. Its translation is CSAMSGLAGNEQFF.

CDR3 sequence: CASSHQGFRGTEAFF. CDR3 coding DNA: TGTGCCAGCAGCCACCAGGGGTTTAGGGGCACTGAAGCTTTCTTT. V and J are TRBV7-9 and TRBJ1-1; possible D gene TRBD1, 6 bases. This CDR3 is built from 15 residues. Trimming removed 5 bases at V and 4 bases at J, with 17 bases between. Germline V gene data show CDR1 as SEHNR and CDR2 as FQNEAQ (reference sequence).

The chain employs TRBV7-8 and TRBJ2-2; no clear D. Germline CDR1 is SGHVS and CDR2 is FQNEAQ. Trimming removed 0 bases from V and 1 base from J, with 9 bases in between. The CDR3 runs 16 residues. CDR3 DNA: TGTGCCAGCAGCTTAGCTCACAGAAAGAACACCGGGGAGCTGTTTTTT. Encoded protein: CASSLAHRKNTGELFF.

At least ten counts were recorded for this clonotype. CDR3 loop: CASSYGPGGSEKLFF. For the CDR3, the DNA is TGCGCCAGCAGCTACGGGCCGGGGGGAAGTGAAAAACTGTTTTTT. The V call is TRBV5-1, the J call TRBJ1-4, with D maybe TRBD1 (5 bases). V shed 3 bases and J shed 7 bases, with 16 bases lying between them. This CDR3 contains 15 residues. Looked up from germline, CDR1 is SGHRS and CDR2 is YFSETQ.

V is TRBV19 and J is TRBJ2-3, with 9 bases matching TRBD2. Germline CDR1 is LNHDA and CDR2 is SQIVND (reference sequence). V was pared by 6 bases and J by 5 bases, with 6 bases of the junction left unmatched. The CDR3 extends over 14 amino acids. CDR3 nucleotides: TGTGCCAGTAGCCCTAGCGGGACGATAGATACGCAGTATTTT. This gives the protein CASSPSGTIDTQYF.

CDR3 DNA sequence: TGTGCCACCAGCAGGGCTGGGACGGTACAAAACATTCAGTACTTC. Its protein is CATSRAGTVQNIQYF. The chain recombines TRBV15 with TRBJ2-4; D is perhaps TRBD1 or TRBD2 (5 bases each). Trimming shortened V by 3 bases and J by 5 bases, and 14 bases separated the two germline ends. CDR3 size: 15 residues. The germline V gene encodes CDR1 LNHNV and CDR2 YYDKDF (reference sequence). The full variable domain, its missing parts supplied by reference TRBV15 and TRBJ2-4, is DAMVIQNPRYQVTQFGKPVTLSCSQTLNHNVMYWYQQKSSQAPKLLFHYYDKDFNNEADTPDNFQSRRPNTSFCFLDIRSPGLGDTAMYLCATSRAGTVQNIQYFGAGTRLSVL.

The chain employs TRBV12-3 or TRBV12-4 and TRBJ2-3; D is perhaps TRBD2 (6 bases). With 2 bases removed from V and 5 bases from J, the gap between germline ends came to 11 bases. The CDR3 is 14 amino acids. The CDR3 sequence: CASSLFPGGDTQYF. In DNA form, the CDR3 reads TGTGCCAGCAGTTTATTCCCCGGGGGAGATACGCAGTATTTT.

This clonotype has just a few counts. The chain uses TRBV5-6 and TRBJ2-7; D assignment may be TRBD1 or TRBD2 (5 bases each). CDR3 length: 14 residues. Germline V gene lookup returns CDR1 SGHDT and CDR2 YYEEEE. The V gene lost 4 bases and the J gene lost 2 bases, with 13 bases spanning the gap. CDR3 residues: CASSGAGSPYEQYF. The CDR3 DNA sequence: TGTGCCAGCAGCGGGGCGGGTTCCCCCTACGAGCAGTACTTC.

This chain links TRBV7-9 with TRBJ2-3, with 9 bases that match TRBD1. Germline lookup yields CDR1 SEHNR and CDR2 FQNEAQ (reference sequence). V lost 1 base and J lost 1; bases outside the gene matches: 6. The length of the CDR3 is 17 residues. CDR3 protein: CASSLGVRQGGTDTQYF. The CDR3 DNA reads as TGTGCCAGCAGCTTAGGAGTCCGACAGGGGGGCACAGATACGCAGTATTTT.

The J gene is TRBJ2-5, the V gene TRBV12-3 or TRBV12-4; the D call may be TRBD1 or TRBD2 (5 bases each). V was cut by 3 bases and J by 4 bases, with 15 bases left in between. The CDR3 consists of 15 residues. CDR3 residues: CASSFNRGPGETQYF. In DNA, the CDR3 is TGTGCCAGCAGTTTTAACCGGGGCCCTGGAGAGACCCAGTACTTC.

This clonotype has only a few counts. The J gene is TRBJ2-1, the V gene TRBV7-9, with unresolved D. The CDR3 runs 13 residues. V lost 1 base and J lost 15, with 16 bases in between. Germline-derived CDR1 and CDR2 are SEHNR and FQNEAQ (reference sequence). DNA of the CDR3: TGTGCCAGCAGCTTAGATTCATCGACGAAGCGGTTCTTC. It codes for CASSLDSSTKRFF. Full variable domain (missing parts from reference TRBV7-9 and TRBJ2-1): DTGVSQNPRHKITKRGQNVTFRCDPISEHNRLYWYRQTLGQGPEFLTYFQNEAQLEKSRLLSDRFSAERPKGSFSTLEIQRTEQGDSAMYLCASSLDSSTKRFFGPGTRLTVL.

The V gene is TRBV15, the J gene TRBJ1-4; no firm D call. V shed 0 bases and J shed 4 bases, with 9 bases lying between them. Germline V lookup: CDR1 LNHNV, CDR2 YYDKDF (reference sequence). The CDR3 has 15 amino acids. The CDR3 DNA follows: TGTGCCACCAGCAGAGATGGCCAGATTAATGAAAAACTGTTTTTT. Protein sequence: CATSRDGQINEKLFF.

In its sample, this clonotype was seen a few times. The chain joins TRBV24-1 to TRBJ2-3; no clear D gene. With 3 bases removed from V and 4 bases from J, the gap between germline ends came to 10 bases. The CDR3 spans 14 residues. The germline V gene has CDR1 KGHDR and CDR2 SFDVKD. The CDR3 here is CATSDVGVADTQYF. CDR3 DNA: TGTGCCACCAGTGATGTTGGGGTCGCAGATACGCAGTATTTT.